This T cell receptor (beta chain) came from a study of CD8 T cells in Susac syndrome. Study-wide findings and caveats: As acknowledged by the study, its TCR sequencing and HLA analysis included a relatively small number of individuals.

CD8+ and CD4+ T cells from blood underwent TCR beta sequencing. TEMRA cells were FACS-enriched, while CD8+ and CD4+ T cells were negatively isolated. The CDR3 extends over 14 amino acids. Looked up from germline, CDR1 is SGHDN and CDR2 is FVKESK. V lost 4 bases, J lost 7 bases, and 7 bases stayed unmatched. The RNA input was about 0.5 to 1 ug, and it was reverse transcribed with random hexamers. TCRdb ran MiXCR on the immunoSEQ multiplex PCR reads and lists one entry per CDR3 protein. This table has some 150,000 distinct CDR3 sequences, over 85% appearing once. A word on this clonotype: No antigen is known for it.

The receptor's source is a human donor with multiple sclerosis. The chain combines TRBV14 with TRBJ2-7; the match to TRBD2 covers 10 bases. Source material: CD8+ T cells from PBMCs. CDR3 in DNA: TGTGCCAGCAGCCTGAGGCTAGCGGGGGAAGAGCAGTACTTC. Encoded protein: CASSLRLAGEEQYF.